These T cell receptor beta chains were read from a single sample in a study of blood T cell repertoires in COVID-19. Profiled with immunoSEQ multiplex PCR; TCRdb holds only in-frame clones, not every one. The sample carries about 180,000 clones, roughly 81% recorded once. Material: peripheral blood. The receptors derive from a woman of 80 years or more with COVID-19, enrolled during active disease. The CDR3 runs from the conserved cysteine through the conserved F or W. The order of the fields is CDR3 length, D gene, clone size, V gene, J gene, CDR3 protein, CDR3 DNA. The D gene is left open where the match is weak. Clone size appears in some rows only: once, few, many, or a class for an expanded clone.

cdr3_length: 15; d_call: TRBD2; clone_size: .; v_call: TRBV5-4; j_call: TRBJ2-5; cdr3_aa: CASSSSSGSRETQYF; cdr3_nt: TGTGCCAGCAGCTCCAGTAGCGGGAGCCGGGAGACCCAGTACTTC
cdr3_length: 19; d_call: .; clone_size: few; v_call: TRBV28; j_call: TRBJ2-3; cdr3_aa: CASSFTPNFTEEIGDTQYF; cdr3_nt: TGTGCCAGCAGTTTTACCCCGAATTTTACGGAAGAGATCGGGGATACGCAGTATTTT
cdr3_length: 15; d_call: .; clone_size: .; v_call: TRBV5-5; j_call: TRBJ1-6; cdr3_aa: CASTFYRDYNSPLHF; cdr3_nt: TGTGCCAGCACCTTCTACAGGGATTATAATTCACCCCTCCACTTT
cdr3_length: 13; d_call: .; clone_size: .; v_call: TRBV7-8; j_call: TRBJ1-1; cdr3_aa: CASSPRRVTEAFF; cdr3_nt: TGTGCCAGCAGCCCCAGACGGGTAACTGAAGCTTTCTTT
cdr3_length: 12; d_call: .; clone_size: .; v_call: TRBV19; j_call: TRBJ2-1; cdr3_aa: CASSGGYNEQFF; cdr3_nt: TGTGCCAGTAGTGGCGGCTACAATGAGCAGTTCTTC
cdr3_length: 12; d_call: TRBD1; clone_size: .; v_call: TRBV6-5; j_call: TRBJ1-1; cdr3_aa: CASSGTGLEAFF; cdr3_nt: TGTGCCAGCAGCGGGACAGGGCTTGAAGCTTTCTTT
cdr3_length: 14; d_call: TRBD2; clone_size: .; v_call: TRBV18; j_call: TRBJ2-1; cdr3_aa: CASQGLAENNEQFF; cdr3_nt: TGTGCCAGCCAGGGACTAGCGGAGAACAATGAGCAGTTCTTC
cdr3_length: 14; d_call: .; clone_size: .; v_call: TRBV2; j_call: TRBJ2-7; cdr3_aa: CASSEETSVGEQYF; cdr3_nt: TGTGCCAGCAGTGAAGAGACTTCCGTCGGAGAGCAGTACTTC
cdr3_length: 14; d_call: .; clone_size: .; v_call: TRBV3-1/TRBV3-2; j_call: TRBJ2-5; cdr3_aa: CASSQRGGRETQYF; cdr3_nt: TGTGCCAGCAGCCAAAGGGGGGGGCGGGAGACCCAATACTTC
cdr3_length: 14; d_call: TRBD2; clone_size: .; v_call: TRBV29-1; j_call: TRBJ2-3; cdr3_aa: CSVSSGTSTDTQYF; cdr3_nt: TGCAGCGTTTCCAGCGGGACTAGCACAGATACGCAGTATTTT
cdr3_length: 16; d_call: TRBD2; clone_size: .; v_call: TRBV19; j_call: TRBJ2-2; cdr3_aa: CASSRTSGRGTGELFF; cdr3_nt: TGTGCCAGTAGTAGGACTAGCGGGAGGGGGACCGGGGAGCTGTTTTTT
cdr3_length: 15; d_call: .; clone_size: .; v_call: TRBV24-1; j_call: TRBJ2-1; cdr3_aa: CATSDSDRYYNEQFF; cdr3_nt: TGTGCCACCAGTGATTCCGACAGATACTACAATGAGCAGTTCTTC
cdr3_length: 15; d_call: TRBD1; clone_size: few; v_call: TRBV5-6; j_call: TRBJ2-3; cdr3_aa: CASSLGGQPWDTQYF; cdr3_nt: TGTGCCAGCAGCTTGGGGGGACAGCCTTGGGATACGCAGTATTTT
cdr3_length: 15; d_call: TRBD1; clone_size: .; v_call: TRBV2; j_call: TRBJ2-2; cdr3_aa: CASSDRGMNTGELFF; cdr3_nt: TGTGCCAGCAGCGACAGGGGCATGAACACCGGGGAGCTGTTTTTT
cdr3_length: 16; d_call: .; clone_size: .; v_call: TRBV5-1; j_call: TRBJ2-7; cdr3_aa: CASSPGASGARYEQYF; cdr3_nt: TGCGCCAGCAGCCCGGGGGCTAGCGGTGCGCGCTACGAGCAGTACTTC
cdr3_length: 17; d_call: TRBD2; clone_size: .; v_call: TRBV7-9; j_call: TRBJ2-6; cdr3_aa: CASSLLPGGSGANVLTF; cdr3_nt: TGTGCCAGCAGCTTATTACCGGGAGGGTCCGGGGCCAACGTCCTGACTTTC
cdr3_length: 13; d_call: TRBD2; clone_size: .; v_call: TRBV5-1; j_call: TRBJ2-1; cdr3_aa: CASSLDAGGEQFF; cdr3_nt: TGCGCCAGCAGCTTGGACGCGGGAGGGGAGCAGTTCTTC
cdr3_length: 12; d_call: .; clone_size: .; v_call: TRBV5-8; j_call: TRBJ1-1; cdr3_aa: CASSLRSQLAFF; cdr3_nt: TGTGCCAGCAGCTTGAGAAGCCAATTAGCTTTCTTT
cdr3_length: 16; d_call: .; clone_size: .; v_call: TRBV11-3; j_call: TRBJ2-2; cdr3_aa: CASSLGGRWATGELFF; cdr3_nt: TGTGCCAGCAGCTTAGGAGGGCGGTGGGCCACCGGGGAGCTGTTTTTT
cdr3_length: 16; d_call: .; clone_size: .; v_call: TRBV5-1; j_call: TRBJ1-1; cdr3_aa: CASSLFAFGGSTEAFF; cdr3_nt: TGCGCCAGCAGCTTGTTCGCGTTCGGGGGGAGCACTGAAGCTTTCTTT
cdr3_length: 14; d_call: TRBD2; clone_size: .; v_call: TRBV2; j_call: TRBJ2-7; cdr3_aa: CASSRGLASYEQYF; cdr3_nt: TGTGCCAGCAGCAGAGGACTAGCGTCCTACGAGCAGTACTTC
cdr3_length: 17; d_call: TRBD1; clone_size: .; v_call: TRBV7-8; j_call: TRBJ2-3; cdr3_aa: CASSFGQGALTPDTQYF; cdr3_nt: TGTGCCAGCAGCTTCGGACAGGGGGCGCTTACACCAGATACGCAGTATTTT
cdr3_length: 16; d_call: .; clone_size: .; v_call: TRBV3-1/TRBV3-2; j_call: TRBJ2-2; cdr3_aa: CASSHQGLANTGELFF; cdr3_nt: TGTGCCAGCAGTCACCAGGGTTTAGCGAACACCGGGGAGCTGTTTTTT
cdr3_length: 17; d_call: TRBD2; clone_size: .; v_call: TRBV27; j_call: TRBJ2-2; cdr3_aa: CASRRNLAGPSTGELFF; cdr3_nt: TGTGCCAGCAGACGAAACCTAGCGGGGCCGAGCACCGGGGAGCTGTTTTTT
cdr3_length: 14; d_call: .; clone_size: .; v_call: TRBV27; j_call: TRBJ1-6; cdr3_aa: CASSLGGAFSPLHF; cdr3_nt: TGTGCCAGCAGTCTGGGAGGGGCTTTTTCACCCCTCCACTTT
cdr3_length: 15; d_call: TRBD1; clone_size: .; v_call: TRBV11-3; j_call: TRBJ1-2; cdr3_aa: CASTRPQGATYGYTF; cdr3_nt: TGTGCCAGCACTCGACCACAGGGGGCCACCTATGGCTACACCTTC
cdr3_length: 12; d_call: TRBD1; clone_size: .; v_call: TRBV11-3; j_call: TRBJ1-2; cdr3_aa: CASSKTGNGYTF; cdr3_nt: TGTGCCAGCAGCAAGACAGGGAATGGCTACACCTTC
cdr3_length: 15; d_call: .; clone_size: .; v_call: TRBV6-5; j_call: TRBJ1-6; cdr3_aa: CASSYGGTDNSPLHF; cdr3_nt: TGTGCCAGCAGTTACGGGGGGACGGATAATTCACCCCTCCACTTT
cdr3_length: 13; d_call: .; clone_size: few; v_call: TRBV27; j_call: TRBJ1-2; cdr3_aa: CASSFPEGAGYTF; cdr3_nt: TGTGCCAGCAGTTTCCCAGAGGGCGCTGGCTACACCTTC
cdr3_length: 14; d_call: .; clone_size: .; v_call: TRBV10-3; j_call: TRBJ2-1; cdr3_aa: CAISESSFYNEQFF; cdr3_nt: TGTGCCATCAGTGAGTCGTCCTTTTACAATGAGCAGTTCTTC
cdr3_length: 17; d_call: TRBD1; clone_size: .; v_call: TRBV9; j_call: TRBJ1-6; cdr3_aa: CASSADRGLSYYSPLHF; cdr3_nt: TGTGCCAGCAGCGCCGACAGGGGGCTCTCATACTATTCACCCCTCCACTTT
cdr3_length: 14; d_call: TRBD1; clone_size: .; v_call: TRBV6-5; j_call: TRBJ2-2; cdr3_aa: CASSLRQGTGELFF; cdr3_nt: TGTGCCAGCAGCCTACGACAGGGTACCGGGGAGCTGTTTTTT
cdr3_length: 14; d_call: TRBD2; clone_size: .; v_call: TRBV2; j_call: TRBJ2-1; cdr3_aa: CASSPPGLVGEQFF; cdr3_nt: TGTGCCAGCAGTCCCCCGGGACTAGTAGGTGAGCAGTTCTTC
cdr3_length: 15; d_call: .; clone_size: .; v_call: TRBV19; j_call: TRBJ2-1; cdr3_aa: CASSIGLDSYNEQFF; cdr3_nt: TGTGCCAGTAGTATAGGACTGGACTCCTACAATGAGCAGTTCTTC
cdr3_length: 16; d_call: TRBD2; clone_size: .; v_call: TRBV28; j_call: TRBJ2-3; cdr3_aa: CASSAGLGVLPDTQYF; cdr3_nt: TGTGCCAGCAGTGCCGGACTAGGGGTCCTCCCAGATACGCAGTATTTT
cdr3_length: 13; d_call: TRBD1; clone_size: .; v_call: TRBV28; j_call: TRBJ2-7; cdr3_aa: CASRGQGYYEQYF; cdr3_nt: TGTGCCAGCAGGGGACAGGGTTACTACGAGCAGTACTTC
cdr3_length: 16; d_call: .; clone_size: .; v_call: TRBV6-6; j_call: TRBJ2-2; cdr3_aa: CASSYGAGVNTGELFF; cdr3_nt: TGTGCCAGCAGTTACGGTGCAGGGGTTAACACCGGGGAGCTGTTTTTT
cdr3_length: 15; d_call: TRBD1; clone_size: .; v_call: TRBV2; j_call: TRBJ2-2; cdr3_aa: CASTEDRANTGELFF; cdr3_nt: TGTGCCAGCACGGAAGACAGGGCGAACACCGGGGAGCTGTTTTTT
cdr3_length: 16; d_call: .; clone_size: few; v_call: TRBV7-9; j_call: TRBJ2-2; cdr3_aa: CASSPRGARGTGELFF; cdr3_nt: TGTGCCAGCAGCCCCCGGGGGGCGCGCGGCACCGGGGAGCTGTTTTTT
cdr3_length: 12; d_call: .; clone_size: .; v_call: TRBV2; j_call: TRBJ1-5; cdr3_aa: CASTLGYQPQHF; cdr3_nt: TGTGCCAGCACGCTAGGATATCAGCCCCAGCATTTT
cdr3_length: 16; d_call: .; clone_size: .; v_call: TRBV3-1/TRBV3-2; j_call: TRBJ2-1; cdr3_aa: CASSQDYGARGNEQFF; cdr3_nt: TGTGCCAGCAGCCAAGATTATGGGGCGCGTGGCAATGAGCAGTTCTTC